The rows below give T cell receptor beta chains drawn from one sample of a study of blood T cell repertoires in COVID-19. TCRdb keeps only in-frame clones here, not all; method: immunoSEQ multiplex PCR. The table records tens of thousands of clones, around nine tenths of them present only once. The sequenced material came from peripheral blood. The receptors originated from a man between 70 and 80 years old with active or convalescent COVID-19. CDR3s include the opening cysteine and the closing phenylalanine or tryptophan. A D gene is named only where the DNA matches it firmly. The size field is filled for only some rows; it gives once, few, many or a size class.

D gene,clone size,J gene,V gene,CDR3 protein,CDR3 DNA
TRBD2,once,TRBJ2-1,TRBV11-2,CASSTGLTIYNEQFF,TGTGCCAGCAGCACGGGACTAACGATATACAATGAGCAGTTCTTC
-,-,TRBJ1-3,TRBV11-2,CASSSQGGAGNTIYF,TGTGCCAGCAGCTCACAGGGTGGTGCGGGAAACACCATATATTTT
-,-,TRBJ2-3,TRBV4-2,CASSQVSSADTQYF,TGTGCCAGCAGCCAGGTGTCTAGCGCAGATACGCAGTATTTT
TRBD2,-,TRBJ2-1,TRBV19,CASSIEGSGGYNEQFF,TGTGCCAGTAGTATAGAGGGTAGCGGGGGATACAATGAGCAGTTCTTC
-,-,TRBJ2-7,TRBV28,CASRTGGHNYEQYF,TGTGCCAGCAGAACGGGGGGACACAACTACGAGCAGTACTTC
TRBD1,-,TRBJ2-1,TRBV6-5,CATRQGSEYYNEQFF,TGTGCCACTCGACAGGGGTCAGAGTATTACAATGAGCAGTTCTTC
-,-,TRBJ1-2,TRBV12-3/TRBV12-4,CASSPQGFTGYTF,TGTGCCAGCAGTCCTCAGGGGTTTACGGGCTACACCTTC
TRBD1,-,TRBJ1-4,TRBV5-6,CASSHRTGRTNEKLFF,TGTGCCAGCAGCCATAGGACAGGGCGGACTAATGAAAAACTGTTTTTT
TRBD2,-,TRBJ2-1,TRBV2,CASSEARTPGGEQFF,TGTGCCAGCAGTGAAGCCAGGACTCCGGGGGGGGAGCAGTTCTTC
-,-,TRBJ2-5,TRBV7-9,CASSLASGIETQYF,TGTGCCAGCAGCTTAGCGTCGGGGATAGAGACCCAGTACTTC
TRBD1,few,TRBJ1-2,TRBV19,CASSASPGQFVGGYTF,TGTGCCAGTAGTGCCTCGCCGGGACAGTTCGTTGGTGGCTACACCTTC
-,-,TRBJ1-1,TRBV3-1/TRBV3-2,CASSQAVLNTEAFF,TGTGCCAGCAGCCAAGCGGTCCTGAACACTGAAGCTTTCTTT
-,-,TRBJ2-7,TRBV6-5,CASSSPLGRGYEQYF,TGTGCCAGCAGTTCCCCCTTAGGGCGGGGCTACGAGCAGTACTTC
TRBD2,-,TRBJ2-1,TRBV3-1/TRBV3-2,CASSHSGRVNEQFF,TGTGCCAGCAGCCACTCCGGGAGGGTCAATGAGCAGTTCTTC
-,-,TRBJ1-1,TRBV30,CAWSGRGRTEAFF,TGTGCCTGGAGTGGCAGGGGTAGGACTGAAGCTTTCTTT
-,-,TRBJ2-2,TRBV3-1/TRBV3-2,CASTWTAFGELFF,TGTGCCAGCACCTGGACTGCATTCGGGGAGCTGTTTTTT